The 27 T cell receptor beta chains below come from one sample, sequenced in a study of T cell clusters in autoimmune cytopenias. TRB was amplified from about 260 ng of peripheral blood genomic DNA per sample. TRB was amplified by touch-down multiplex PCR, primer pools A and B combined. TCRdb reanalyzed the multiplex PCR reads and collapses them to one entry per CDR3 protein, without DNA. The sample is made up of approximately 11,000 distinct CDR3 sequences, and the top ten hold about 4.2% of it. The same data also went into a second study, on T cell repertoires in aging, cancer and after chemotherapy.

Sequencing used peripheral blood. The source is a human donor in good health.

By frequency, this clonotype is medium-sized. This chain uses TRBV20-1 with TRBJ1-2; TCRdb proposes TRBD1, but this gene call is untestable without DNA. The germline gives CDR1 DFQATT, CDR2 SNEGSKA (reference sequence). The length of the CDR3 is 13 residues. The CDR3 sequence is CSARTGDNYGYTF.

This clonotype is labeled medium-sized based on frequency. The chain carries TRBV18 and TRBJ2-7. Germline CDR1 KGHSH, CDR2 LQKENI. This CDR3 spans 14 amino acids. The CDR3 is CASSPPDSSYEQYF.

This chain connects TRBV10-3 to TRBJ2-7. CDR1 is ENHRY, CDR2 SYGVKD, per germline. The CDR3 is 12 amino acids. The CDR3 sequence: CAISESDSEQYF.

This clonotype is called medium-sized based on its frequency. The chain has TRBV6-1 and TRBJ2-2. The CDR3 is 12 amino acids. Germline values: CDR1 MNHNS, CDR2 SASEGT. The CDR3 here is CASRADTGELFF.

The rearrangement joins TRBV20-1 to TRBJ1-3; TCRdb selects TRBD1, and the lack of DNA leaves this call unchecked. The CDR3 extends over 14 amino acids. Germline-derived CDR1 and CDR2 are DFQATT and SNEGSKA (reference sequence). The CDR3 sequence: CSALQTGGGNTIYF.

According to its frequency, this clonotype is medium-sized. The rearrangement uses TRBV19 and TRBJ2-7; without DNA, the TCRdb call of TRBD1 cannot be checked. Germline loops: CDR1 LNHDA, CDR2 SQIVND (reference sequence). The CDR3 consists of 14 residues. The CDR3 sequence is CASSDTGTAGEQYF.

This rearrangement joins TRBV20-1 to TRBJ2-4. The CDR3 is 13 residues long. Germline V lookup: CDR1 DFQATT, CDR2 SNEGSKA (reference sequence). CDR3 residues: CSALRRPKNIQYF.

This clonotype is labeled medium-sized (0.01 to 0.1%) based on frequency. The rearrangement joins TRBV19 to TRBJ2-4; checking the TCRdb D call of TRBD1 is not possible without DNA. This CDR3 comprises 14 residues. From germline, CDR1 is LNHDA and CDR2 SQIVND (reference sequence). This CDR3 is CASSLGQGGYIQYF. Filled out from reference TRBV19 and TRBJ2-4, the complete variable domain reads DGGITQSPKYLFRKEGQNVTLSCEQNLNHDAMYWYRQDPGQGLRLIYYSQIVNDFQKGDIAEGYSVSREKKESFPLTVTSAQKNPTAFYLCASSLGQGGYIQYFGAGTRLSVL.

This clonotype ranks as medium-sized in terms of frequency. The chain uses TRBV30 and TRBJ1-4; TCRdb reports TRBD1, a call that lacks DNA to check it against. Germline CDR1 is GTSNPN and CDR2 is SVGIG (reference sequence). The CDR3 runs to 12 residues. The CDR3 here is CACRGAGEKLFF.

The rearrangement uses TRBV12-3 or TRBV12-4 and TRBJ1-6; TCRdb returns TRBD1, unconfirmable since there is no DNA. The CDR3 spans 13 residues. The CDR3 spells CASSGTANSPLHF.

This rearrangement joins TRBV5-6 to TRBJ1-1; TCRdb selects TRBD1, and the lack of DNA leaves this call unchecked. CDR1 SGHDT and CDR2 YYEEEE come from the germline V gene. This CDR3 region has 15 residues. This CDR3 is CASSLVDRGPTEAFF. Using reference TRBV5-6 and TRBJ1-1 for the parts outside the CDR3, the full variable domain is DAGVTQSPTHLIKTRGQQVTLRCSPKSGHDTVSWYQQALGQGPQFIFQYYEEEERQRGNFPDRFSGHQFPNYSSELNVNALLLGDSALYLCASSLVDRGPTEAFFGQGTRLTVV.

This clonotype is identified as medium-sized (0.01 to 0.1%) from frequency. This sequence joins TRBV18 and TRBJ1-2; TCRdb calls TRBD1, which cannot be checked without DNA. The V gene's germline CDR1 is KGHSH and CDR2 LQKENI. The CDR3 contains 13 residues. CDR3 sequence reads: CASSPGRGHGYTF.

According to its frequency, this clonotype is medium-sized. CDR3 sequence reads: CASSMGTGTPLHF. The chain employs TRBV19 and TRBJ1-6; TCRdb selects TRBD1, and the lack of DNA leaves this call unchecked. This CDR3 has 13 amino acids. CDR1 LNHDA and CDR2 SQIVND come from the germline V gene (reference sequence).

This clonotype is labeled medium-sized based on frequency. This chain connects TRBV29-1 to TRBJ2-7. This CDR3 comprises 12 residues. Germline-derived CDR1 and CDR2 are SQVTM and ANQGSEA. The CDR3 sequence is CSVELGSDEQYF.

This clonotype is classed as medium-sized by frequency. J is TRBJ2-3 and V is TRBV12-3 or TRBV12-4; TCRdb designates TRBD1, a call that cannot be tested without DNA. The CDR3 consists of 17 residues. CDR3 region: CASSSTTTGASTDTQYF.

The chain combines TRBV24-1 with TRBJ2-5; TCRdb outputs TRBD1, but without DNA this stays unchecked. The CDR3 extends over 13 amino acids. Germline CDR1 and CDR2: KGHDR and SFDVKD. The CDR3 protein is CATSAGQQETQYF.

This CDR3 reads CASSPGSETQPQHF. V gene TRBV18 combines with J gene TRBJ1-5. The CDR3 totals 14 residues. The germline V gene encodes CDR1 KGHSH and CDR2 LQKENI.

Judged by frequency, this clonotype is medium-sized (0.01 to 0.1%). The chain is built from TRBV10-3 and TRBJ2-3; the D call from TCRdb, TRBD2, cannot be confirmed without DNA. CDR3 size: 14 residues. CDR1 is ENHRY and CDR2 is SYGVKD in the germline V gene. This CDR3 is CATEGLAGMQTQYF.

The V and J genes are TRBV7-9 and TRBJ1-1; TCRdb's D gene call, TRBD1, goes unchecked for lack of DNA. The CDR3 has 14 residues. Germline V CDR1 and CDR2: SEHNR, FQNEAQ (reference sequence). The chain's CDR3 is CASSPDRVNTEAFF.

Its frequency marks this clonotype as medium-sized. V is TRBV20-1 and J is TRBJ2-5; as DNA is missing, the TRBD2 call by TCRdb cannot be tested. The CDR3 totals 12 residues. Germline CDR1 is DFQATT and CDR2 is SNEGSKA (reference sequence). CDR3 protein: CSARGTSETQYF.

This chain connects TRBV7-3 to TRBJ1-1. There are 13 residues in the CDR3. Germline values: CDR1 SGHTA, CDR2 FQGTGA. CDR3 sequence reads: CASSSTSYTEAFF.

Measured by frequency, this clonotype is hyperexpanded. The CDR3 is CAWSVRGFNYEQYF. The rearrangement uses TRBV30 and TRBJ2-7. In germline, CDR1 is GTSNPN, CDR2 SVGIG (reference sequence). This CDR3 is 14 amino acids long. Filled out from reference TRBV30 and TRBJ2-7, the complete variable domain reads SQTIHQWPATLVQPVGSPLSLECTVEGTSNPNLYWYRQAAGRGLQLLFYSVGIGQISSEVPQNLSASRPQDRQFILSSKKLLLSDSGFYLCAWSVRGFNYEQYFGPGTRLTVT.

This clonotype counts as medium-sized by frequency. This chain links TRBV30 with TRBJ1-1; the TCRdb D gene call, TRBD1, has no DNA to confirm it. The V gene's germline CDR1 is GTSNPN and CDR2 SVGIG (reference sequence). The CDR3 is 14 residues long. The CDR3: CAWSVGAMGTEAFF.

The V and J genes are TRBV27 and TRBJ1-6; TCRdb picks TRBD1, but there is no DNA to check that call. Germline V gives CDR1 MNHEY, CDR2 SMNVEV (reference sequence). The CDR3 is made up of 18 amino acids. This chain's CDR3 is CASSLLQDWSSYNSPLHF.

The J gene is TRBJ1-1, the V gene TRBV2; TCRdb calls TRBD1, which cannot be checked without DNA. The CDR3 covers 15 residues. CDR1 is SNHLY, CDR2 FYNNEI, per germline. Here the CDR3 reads CASSERGQQNTEAFF.

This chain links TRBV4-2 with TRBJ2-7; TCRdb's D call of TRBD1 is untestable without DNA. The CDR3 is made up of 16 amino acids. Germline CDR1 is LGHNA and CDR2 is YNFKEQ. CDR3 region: CASSQVGTDISYEQYF.

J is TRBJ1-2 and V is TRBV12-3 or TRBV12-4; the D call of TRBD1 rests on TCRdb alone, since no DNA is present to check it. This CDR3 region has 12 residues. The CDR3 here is CASSTGRYGYTF.